This TCR beta chain was captured in a study of regulatory T cells in long-lasting Graves disease. Study as a whole: Newly diagnosed Graves' patients took antithyroid drugs under 3 months.

CDR3-region Arm-PCR and iRepertoire HTBI primers produced the TCR beta libraries. One entry per CDR3 protein results from TCRdb running MiXCR on the multiplex PCR reads. The sample yields around 500,000 distinct CDR3 sequences, about 16% seen once. Time point denoted: newly diagnosed GD, antithyroid drugs for less than 3 months. From PBMCs, RNA was extracted and then used to make the TCR library. With V trimmed by 1 base and J by 6 bases, 3 bases remained unmatched. The CDR3 totals 13 residues. The V gene's germline CDR1 is LNHNV and CDR2 YYDKDF (reference sequence). These records were also assigned to another study, of T cells in Graves' hyperthyroidism and ophthalmopathy. This second study says: Used for diagnoses were clinical symptoms, serum thyroxine and TRAb, thyroid ultrasound and orbital computed tomography.

The TCR was taken from a woman aged 40 to 65 with Graves disease. J is TRBJ2-7 and V is TRBV15, with 7 positions matching TRBD2. The sequences come from peripheral blood mononuclear cells (PBMCs), collected at new diagnosis, from a patient treated with antithyroid drugs. The CDR3 DNA follows: TGTGCCACCAGCAGAGGGACTAGTGGCGAGCAGTACTTC. Translating gives CATSRGTSGEQYF. Combining the CDR3 with reference TRBV15 and TRBJ2-7 gives the whole variable domain DAMVIQNPRYQVTQFGKPVTLSCSQTLNHNVMYWYQQKSSQAPKLLFHYYDKDFNNEADTPDNFQSRRPNTSFCFLDIRSPGLGDTAMYLCATSRGTSGEQYFGPGTRLTVT.